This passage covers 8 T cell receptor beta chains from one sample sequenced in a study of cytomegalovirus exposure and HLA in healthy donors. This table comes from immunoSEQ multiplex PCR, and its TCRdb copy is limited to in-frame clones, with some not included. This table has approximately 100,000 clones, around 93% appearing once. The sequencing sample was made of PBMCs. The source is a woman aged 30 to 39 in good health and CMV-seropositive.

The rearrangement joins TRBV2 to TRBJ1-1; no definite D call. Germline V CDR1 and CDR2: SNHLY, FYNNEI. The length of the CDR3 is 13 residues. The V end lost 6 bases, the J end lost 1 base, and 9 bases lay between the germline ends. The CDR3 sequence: CASRERGNTEAFF. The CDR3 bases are TGTGCCAGCAGAGAACGAGGGAACACTGAAGCTTTCTTT.

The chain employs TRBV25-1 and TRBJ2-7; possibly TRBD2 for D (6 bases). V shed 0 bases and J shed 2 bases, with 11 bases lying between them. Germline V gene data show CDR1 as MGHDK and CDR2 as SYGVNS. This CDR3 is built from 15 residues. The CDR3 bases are TGTGCCAGCAGTGAATATATAGGACTAACCTACGAGCAGTACTTC. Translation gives CASSEYIGLTYEQYF.

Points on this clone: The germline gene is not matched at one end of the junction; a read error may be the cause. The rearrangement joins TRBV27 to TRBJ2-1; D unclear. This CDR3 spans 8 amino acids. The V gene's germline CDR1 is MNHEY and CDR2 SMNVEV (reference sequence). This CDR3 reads CAGRLQFF. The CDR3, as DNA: TGTGCCGGCAGACTGCAGTTCTTC.

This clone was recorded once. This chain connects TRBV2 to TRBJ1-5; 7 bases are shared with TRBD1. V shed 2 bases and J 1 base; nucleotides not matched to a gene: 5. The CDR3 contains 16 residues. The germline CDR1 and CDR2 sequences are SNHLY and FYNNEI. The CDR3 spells CASSEPSTGSNQPQHF. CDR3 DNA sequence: TGTGCCAGCAGTGAACCATCGACAGGGAGCAATCAGCCCCAGCATTTT.

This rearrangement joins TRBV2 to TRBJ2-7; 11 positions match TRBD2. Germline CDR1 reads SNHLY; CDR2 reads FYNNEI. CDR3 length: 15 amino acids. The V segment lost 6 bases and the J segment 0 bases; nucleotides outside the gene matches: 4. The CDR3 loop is CASRPTSGSSYEQYF. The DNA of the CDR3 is TGTGCCAGCAGGCCCACTAGCGGGAGCTCCTACGAGCAGTACTTC.

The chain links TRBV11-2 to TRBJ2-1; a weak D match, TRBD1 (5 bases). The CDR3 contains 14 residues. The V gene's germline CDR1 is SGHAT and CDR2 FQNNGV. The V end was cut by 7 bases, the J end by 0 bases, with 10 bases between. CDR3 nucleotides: TGTGCCAGCATGGACACCTACTCCTACAATGAGCAGTTCTTC. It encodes CASMDTYSYNEQFF.

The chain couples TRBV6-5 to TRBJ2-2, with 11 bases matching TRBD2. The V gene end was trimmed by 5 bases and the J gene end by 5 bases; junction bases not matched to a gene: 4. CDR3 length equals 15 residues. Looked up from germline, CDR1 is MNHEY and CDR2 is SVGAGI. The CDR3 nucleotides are TGTGCCAGCAGTCCACTAGCGGGAGTTACCGGGGAGCTGTTTTTT. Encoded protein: CASSPLAGVTGELFF.

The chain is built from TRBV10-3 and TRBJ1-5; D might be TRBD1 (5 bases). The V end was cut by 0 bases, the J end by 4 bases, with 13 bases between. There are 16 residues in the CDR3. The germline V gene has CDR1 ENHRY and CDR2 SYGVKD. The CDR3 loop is CAISESMGHRNQPQHF. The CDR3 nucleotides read TGTGCCATCAGTGAGTCTATGGGGCACCGTAATCAGCCCCAGCATTTT.